The table lists the clone carrying this T cell receptor (beta chain) with a count of one. The antigen remains undetermined. The time point denotes: pre-treatment sample, taken before nivolumab and TIL therapy. Patients were adults with stage 4 NSCLC. The libraries were made with immunoSEQ v3. Each library reached about 2.1 million read pairs, or about 4.5-6.5 million at deep level. TCRdb keeps only in-frame clones here, not all; method: immunoSEQ multiplex PCR. The sample records some 32,000 clones, around two thirds being singletons. This sample was taken from a study of TIL therapy for anti-PD-1-resistant metastatic lung cancer. Study details: Patients then received nivolumab; progressors got lymphodepletion, TIL and IL-2.

The ends lost 5 bases at V and 8 bases at J; junction bases unmatched: 9. Germline CDR1 SEHNR, CDR2 FQNEAQ (reference sequence). The CDR3 runs to 14 residues. Study-wide findings and caveats: The cohort had more treatment-naive, never-smoker and oncogene-addicted patients than typical.

The receptor was isolated from a woman aged 25-85 years with non-small cell lung cancer. Sample: blood, taken at baseline. The V call is TRBV7-9, the J call TRBJ2-1; 7 bases match TRBD2. CDR3 nucleotide sequence: TGTGCCAGCAGCCCAGAGGGCGGGAGCTATGAGCAGTTCTTC. This translates into CASSPEGGSYEQFF. Combining the CDR3 with reference TRBV7-9 and TRBJ2-1 gives the whole variable domain DTGVSQNPRHKITKRGQNVTFRCDPISEHNRLYWYRQTLGQGPEFLTYFQNEAQLEKSRLLSDRFSAERPKGSFSTLEIQRTEQGDSAMYLCASSPEGGSYEQFFGPGTRLTVL.